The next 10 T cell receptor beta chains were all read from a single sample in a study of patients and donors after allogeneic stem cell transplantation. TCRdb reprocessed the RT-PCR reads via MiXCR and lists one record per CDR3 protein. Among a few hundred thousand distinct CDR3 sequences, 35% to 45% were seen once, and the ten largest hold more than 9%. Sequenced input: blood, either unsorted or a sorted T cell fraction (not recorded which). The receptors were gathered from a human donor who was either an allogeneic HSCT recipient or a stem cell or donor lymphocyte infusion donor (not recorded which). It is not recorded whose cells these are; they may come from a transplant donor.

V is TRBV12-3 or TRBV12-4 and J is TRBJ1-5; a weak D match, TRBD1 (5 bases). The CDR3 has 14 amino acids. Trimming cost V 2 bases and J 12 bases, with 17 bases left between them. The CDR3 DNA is TGTGCCAGCAGTTTATTAGGGGTTGGTAGCCTCCAGCATTTT. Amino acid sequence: CASSLLGVGSLQHF.

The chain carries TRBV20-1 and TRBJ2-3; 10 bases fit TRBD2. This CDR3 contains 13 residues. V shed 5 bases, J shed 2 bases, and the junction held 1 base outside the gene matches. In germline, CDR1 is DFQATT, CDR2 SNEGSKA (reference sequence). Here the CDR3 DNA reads TGCAGTGCTGGACTAGCGGACACAGATACGCAGTATTTT. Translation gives CSAGLADTDTQYF.

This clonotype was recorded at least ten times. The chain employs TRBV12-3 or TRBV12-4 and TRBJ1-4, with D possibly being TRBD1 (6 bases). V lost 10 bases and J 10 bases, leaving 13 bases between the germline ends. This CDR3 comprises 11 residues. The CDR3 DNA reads TGTGCCACGAGGGGGGCTGGAAAACTGTTTTTT. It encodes CATRGAGKLFF.

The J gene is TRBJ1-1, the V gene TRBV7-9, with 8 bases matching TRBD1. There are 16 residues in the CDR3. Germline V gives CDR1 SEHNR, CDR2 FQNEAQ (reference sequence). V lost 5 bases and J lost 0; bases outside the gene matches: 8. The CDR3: CASSQPQGQVNTEAFF. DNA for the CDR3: TGTGCCAGCAGCCAGCCACAGGGACAGGTGAACACTGAAGCTTTCTTT.

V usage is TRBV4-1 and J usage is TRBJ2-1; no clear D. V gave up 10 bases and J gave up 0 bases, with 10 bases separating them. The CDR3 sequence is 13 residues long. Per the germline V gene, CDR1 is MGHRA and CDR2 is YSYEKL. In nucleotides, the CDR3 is TGCGCCACGGCCCAGAACTCCTACAATGAGCAGTTCTTC. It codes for CATAQNSYNEQFF.

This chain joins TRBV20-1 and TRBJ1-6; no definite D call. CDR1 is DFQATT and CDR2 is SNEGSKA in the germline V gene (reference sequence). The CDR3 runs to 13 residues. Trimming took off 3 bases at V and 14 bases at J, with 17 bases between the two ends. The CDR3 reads CSARRLDLKALHF. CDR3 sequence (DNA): TGCAGTGCTAGGAGATTAGACCTAAAGGCCCTCCACTTT.

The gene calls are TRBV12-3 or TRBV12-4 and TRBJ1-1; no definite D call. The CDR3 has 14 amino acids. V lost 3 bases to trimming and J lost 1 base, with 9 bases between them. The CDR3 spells CASSFYARNTEAFF. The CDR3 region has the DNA TGTGCCAGCAGTTTTTATGCTAGGAACACTGAAGCTTTCTTT.

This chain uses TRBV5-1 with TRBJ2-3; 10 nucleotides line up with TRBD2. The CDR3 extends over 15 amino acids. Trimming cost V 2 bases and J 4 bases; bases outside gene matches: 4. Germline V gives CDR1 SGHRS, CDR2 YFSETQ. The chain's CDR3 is CASSLLAGSADTQYF. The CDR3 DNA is TGCGCCAGCAGCTTACTAGCGGGGTCTGCAGATACGCAGTATTTT.

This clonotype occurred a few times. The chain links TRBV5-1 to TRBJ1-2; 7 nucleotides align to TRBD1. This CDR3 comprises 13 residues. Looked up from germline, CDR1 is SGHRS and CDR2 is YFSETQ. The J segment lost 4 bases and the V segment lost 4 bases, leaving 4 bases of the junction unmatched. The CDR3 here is CASSIRDSYGYTF. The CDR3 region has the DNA TGCGCCAGCAGCATCCGGGACAGCTATGGCTACACCTTC.

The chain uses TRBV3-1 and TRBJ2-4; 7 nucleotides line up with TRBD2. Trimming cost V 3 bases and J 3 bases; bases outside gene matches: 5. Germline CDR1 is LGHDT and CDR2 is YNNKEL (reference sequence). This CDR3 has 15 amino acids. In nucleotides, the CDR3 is TGTGCCAGCAGCCAGGCGGGACTACGCAAAAACATTCAGTACTTC. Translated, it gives CASSQAGLRKNIQYF.